Shown below are 27 T cell receptor beta chains from a single sample sequenced in a study of post-analysis software for immune sequencing data. Points from the study as a whole: When patients were compared with controls, four or five TRBV segments were more frequent, TRBV5-6, TRBV5-1 and TRBV20-1 among them.

Unique molecular identifiers tagged the TCR beta cDNA libraries. MiXCR was run by TCRdb on the PCR reads, yielding one entry per CDR3 protein. The sample records about 770,000 distinct CDR3 sequences, 40% to 55% being singletons. The antigens these receptors bind are not known. The material sequenced was blood. These receptors all stem from a girl aged 10-17 years with multiple sclerosis.

This clonotype was seen a few times. The rearrangement links TRBV7-2 to TRBJ2-5; D not certain. Germline CDR1 SGHTA, CDR2 FQGNSA. V shed 8 bases and J shed 3 bases, with 7 bases lying between them. The CDR3 contains 11 residues. The DNA for the CDR3 is TGTGCCAGCCGGGCCGAAGAGACCCAGTACTTC. Amino acid sequence: CASRAEETQYF. Full variable domain (outside the CDR3, taken from reference TRBV7-2 and TRBJ2-5): GAGVSQSPSNKVTEKGKDVELRCDPISGHTALYWYRQSLGQGLEFLIYFQGNSAPDKSGLPSDRFSAERTGGSVSTLTIQRTQQEDSAVYLCASRAEETQYFGPGTRLLVL.

This clonotype was detected only a few times. J is TRBJ2-1 and V is TRBV3-1, with 7 nucleotides matching TRBD1. CDR1 is LGHDT and CDR2 is YNNKEL in the germline V gene (reference sequence). The CDR3 sequence is 16 residues long. J gave up 6 bases and V 3 bases, and 11 bases lay outside the gene matches. The CDR3 DNA reads as TGTGCCAGCAGCCATCCCGTGACAGGGTGGGGCAATGAGCAGTTCTTC. Translated, it gives CASSHPVTGWGNEQFF.

This clonotype turned up a few times. The chain uses TRBV7-2 and TRBJ2-3; weak D call: TRBD2 (6 bases). The ends were cut back, 5 bases at V and 4 bases at J, with 16 bases in the middle. The CDR3 sequence is 15 residues long. Germline-derived CDR1 and CDR2 are SGHTA and FQGNSA. In DNA form, the CDR3 reads TGTGCCAGCAGCCCTCGACTAGGAGAGCCAGATACGCAGTATTTT. This codes for CASSPRLGEPDTQYF.

This clonotype showed up just a few times. V gene TRBV9 combines with J gene TRBJ2-5; tentative D call: TRBD2 (7 bases). Judging by the DNA end, TRBJ2-7 fits better; the J call may be wrong. Germline CDR1 reads SGDLS; CDR2 reads YYNGEE. The length of the CDR3 is 14 residues. CDR3 DNA sequence: TGTGCCAGCAGCTTATCACAGGGAGGGCACGAGCAGTACTTC. Amino acid sequence: CASSLSQGGHEQYF.

This chain links TRBV14 with TRBJ2-3; 9 positions match TRBD2. Germline V CDR1 and CDR2: SGHDN, FVKESK. The CDR3 consists of 15 residues. J lost 2 bases, V lost 3 bases, and 3 bases had no gene match. The CDR3 loop reads CASSQTSGTTDTQYF. The CDR3 DNA reads as TGTGCCAGCAGCCAGACTAGCGGAACCACAGATACGCAGTATTTT.

V usage is TRBV5-1 and J usage is TRBJ2-3, with 8 bases aligning to TRBD2. V was clipped by 6 bases and J by 1 base; unmatched bases: 10. The CDR3 has 16 residues. The germline V gene has CDR1 SGHRS and CDR2 YFSETQ. CDR3 bases: TGCGCCAGCATGGCGGGAGGCCCGACGGGCACAGATACGCAGTATTTT. It translates to CASMAGGPTGTDTQYF.

The CDR3 sequence: CASSFPVQGSEQYF. In DNA form, the CDR3 reads TGTGCCAGCAGCTTCCCCGTTCAGGGAAGCGAGCAGTACTTC. This chain joins TRBV7-9 and TRBJ2-7, with D maybe TRBD1 (5 bases). The germline CDR1 and CDR2 sequences are SEHNR and FQNEAQ (reference sequence). CDR3 size: 14 residues. V lost 3 bases to trimming and J lost 6 bases, with 15 bases between them.

This clonotype was detected only a few times. The chain couples TRBV25-1 to TRBJ2-1; a weak D match, TRBD1 (6 bases). V shed 0 bases and J shed 0 bases, with 9 bases lying between them. The germline gives CDR1 MGHDK, CDR2 SYGVNS. The CDR3 is 16 amino acids. The CDR3 reads CASSEYGRGSYNEQFF. DNA for the CDR3: TGTGCCAGCAGTGAATATGGCAGGGGCTCCTACAATGAGCAGTTCTTC.

The J gene is TRBJ1-2, the V gene TRBV5-5, with D unresolved. Trimming removed 7 bases at V and 2 bases at J, with 12 bases between. This CDR3 is 13 amino acids long. Looked up from germline, CDR1 is SGHKS and CDR2 is YYEKEE (reference sequence). CDR3 sequence reads: CASRIDGNYGYTF. The CDR3 bases are TGTGCCAGCCGGATTGACGGGAACTATGGCTACACCTTC.

The rearrangement joins TRBV20-1 to TRBJ2-1; tentative D call: TRBD2 (6 bases). Germline values: CDR1 DFQATT, CDR2 SNEGSKA (reference sequence). The germline V and J ends were trimmed by 6 bases and 4 bases, with 16 bases remaining between them. The CDR3 contains 14 residues. CDR3 sequence: CSALRGAPYNEQFF. CDR3 nucleotides: TGCAGTGCCCTGCGGGGCGCCCCTTACAATGAGCAGTTCTTC.

This clonotype was observed once. V usage is TRBV20-1 and J usage is TRBJ2-7, with 14 bases fitting TRBD2. CDR3 size: 16 residues. V lost 3 bases to trimming and J lost 6 bases; unmatched junction nucleotides: 10. CDR1 is DFQATT and CDR2 is SNEGSKA in the germline V gene (reference sequence). The CDR3 nucleotides are TGCAGTGCTAGGGGGCCGGGACTAGCGGGAGTTTCCGAGCAGTACTTC. It yields the protein CSARGPGLAGVSEQYF.

This clonotype appeared a few times. V gene TRBV29-1 combines with J gene TRBJ2-5; tentative D call: TRBD1 (5 bases). Germline CDR1 is SQVTM and CDR2 is ANQGSEA. Trimming cost V 3 bases and J 5 bases, with 13 bases left between them. This CDR3 is 13 amino acids long. The CDR3 region is CSVDWSGLETQYF. CDR3 bases: TGCAGCGTTGATTGGTCAGGGCTGGAGACCCAGTACTTC.

In this sample, this clonotype turned up a few times. V gene TRBV20-1 combines with J gene TRBJ2-1; the match to TRBD1 covers 8 bases. This CDR3 region has 15 residues. Per germline, CDR1 DFQATT and CDR2 SNEGSKA (reference sequence). V shed 5 bases, J shed 1 base, and the junction held 7 bases outside the gene matches. This CDR3 is CSADGQGRSYNEQFF. The CDR3 nucleotides are TGCAGTGCTGATGGACAGGGCAGATCCTACAATGAGCAGTTCTTC.

The rearrangement uses TRBV12-3 or TRBV12-4 and TRBJ2-1; 8 bases line up with TRBD2. Germline trimming cut 7 bases from V and 5 bases from J; bases unmatched to any gene: 10. CDR3 length: 15 residues. The DNA for the CDR3 is TGTGCCAGCAAGAGTGAACTAGCGGAAAACAATGAGCAGTTCTTC. Encoded protein: CASKSELAENNEQFF.

On this clonotype: Just one base apart from a much larger clone, this may be a read error. The rearrangement links TRBV28 to TRBJ2-7; D might be TRBD2 (5 bases). The CDR3 covers 11 residues. Germline V gene lookup returns CDR1 MDHEN and CDR2 SYDVKM. The CDR3 loop is CTSSLRSGKYF. DNA of the CDR3: TGTACCAGCAGTCTCCGATCCGGGAAGTACTTC. The variable domain in full, completed from reference TRBV28 and TRBJ2-7, reads DVKVTQSSRYLVKRTGEKVFLECVQDMDHENMFWYRQDPGLGLRLIYFSYDVKMKEKGDIPEGYSVSREKKERFSLILESASTNQTSMYLCTSSLRSGKYFGPGTRLTVT.

V usage is TRBV5-1 and J usage is TRBJ2-1; TRBD2 agrees at 8 bases. The CDR3 has 18 residues. Per the germline V gene, CDR1 is SGHRS and CDR2 is YFSETQ. Unmatched junction bases numbered 17, after V lost 0 bases and J lost 9 bases. For the CDR3, the DNA is TGCGCCAGCAGCTTGGGGCCGGGACTAGGAGGCATAGGCACTGAGCAGTTCTTC. Protein: CASSLGPGLGGIGTEQFF.

Comment on this clonotype: At one boundary the junction diverges from the germline segment, which might be a read error. The genes are TRBV5-1 and TRBJ2-6; D gene ambiguous. Germline-derived CDR1 and CDR2 are SGHRS and YFSETQ. The CDR3 sequence is 16 residues long. CDR3 DNA sequence: TGTGCCAGCAGCTTGCAGGCAGCCTCTGGGGCCAACGTCCTGACTTTC. It specifies CASSLQAASGANVLTF.

V usage is TRBV20-1 and J usage is TRBJ1-1; D is unresolved. Trimming took 3 bases from V and 1 from J, leaving 9 bases between them. Germline-derived CDR1 and CDR2 are DFQATT and SNEGSKA (reference sequence). The CDR3 has 13 amino acids. Here the CDR3 reads CSARDSTNTEAFF. CDR3 sequence (DNA): TGCAGTGCTAGGGATTCTACGAACACTGAAGCTTTCTTT.

J is TRBJ1-4 and V is TRBV10-3; TRBD1 matches at 8 bases. The CDR3 totals 16 residues. Looked up from germline, CDR1 is ENHRY and CDR2 is SYGVKD. V lost 0 bases, J lost 4 bases, and 4 bases stayed unmatched. CDR3 loop: CAISESRGQSNEKLFF. DNA for the CDR3: TGTGCCATCAGTGAGTCCAGGGGGCAGAGTAATGAAAAACTGTTTTTT.

CDR3: CASSTRAWRGNTEAFF. For the CDR3, the DNA is TGTGCCAGCAGTACCCGGGCGTGGCGGGGAAACACTGAAGCTTTCTTT. The gene calls are TRBV12-3 or TRBV12-4 and TRBJ1-1; D not certain. V lost 5 bases, J lost 2 bases, and 18 bases lay in between. This CDR3 is built from 16 residues.

The chain couples TRBV9 to TRBJ1-2; a weak D match, TRBD1 (6 bases). CDR1 is SGDLS, CDR2 YYNGEE, per germline. V lost 3 bases, J lost 3 bases, and 12 bases lay in between. The CDR3 has 14 residues. The CDR3, as DNA: TGTGCCAGCAGCGATGGGGGGCTCCACTATGGCTACACCTTC. This translates into CASSDGGLHYGYTF.

V gene TRBV4-3 combines with J gene TRBJ1-2; the D gene is possibly TRBD1 (5 bases). Germline CDR1 reads LGHNA; CDR2 reads YSLEER. This CDR3 region has 15 residues. Trimming left V 2 bases short and J 7 bases short, with 17 bases between. The CDR3 reads CASSQYMDVRGGYTF. The CDR3 DNA sequence: TGCGCCAGCAGCCAATATATGGATGTGAGGGGTGGCTACACCTTC.

V and J are TRBV7-9 and TRBJ2-7, with D possibly called TRBD1 or TRBD2 (6 bases each). The CDR3 is 14 residues long. The germline V and J ends were trimmed by 7 bases and 4 bases, with 17 bases remaining between them. The germline V gene encodes CDR1 SEHNR and CDR2 FQNEAQ (reference sequence). CDR3 nucleotide sequence: TGTGCCAGCACCCAAGGGGGGACCCTTTACGAGCAGTACTTC. It yields the protein CASTQGGTLYEQYF.

This clonotype has more than one count but fewer than ten. The chain has TRBV6-9 and TRBJ2-4; D remains unclear. TRBJ2-7 explains the end of the DNA better; the J call may be wrong. CDR3 size: 10 residues. Looked up from germline, CDR1 is MNHGY and CDR2 is SVAAGI. CDR3 protein: CAGPLGEQYF. The CDR3 DNA follows: TGTGCCGGACCCTTGGGCGAGCAGTACTTC.

This clonotype occurred a few times. V gene TRBV7-2 combines with J gene TRBJ2-1; 9 bases agree with TRBD2. The germline V gene has CDR1 SGHTA and CDR2 FQGNSA. V was clipped by 2 bases and J by 0 bases; unmatched bases: 8. This CDR3 is 18 amino acids long. The CDR3 DNA reads as TGTGCCAGCAGCTTAATGGCACTAGCGGGTCCCTCCTACAATGAGCAGTTCTTC. This sequence encodes CASSLMALAGPSYNEQFF.

This clonotype was seen a handful of times. This chain joins TRBV7-9 and TRBJ2-4; tentatively, D is TRBD2 (5 bases). Germline CDR1 and CDR2: SEHNR and FQNEAQ (reference sequence). The CDR3 is 17 residues long. Trimming removed 5 bases from V and 1 base from J, with 18 bases in between. CDR3 in amino acids: CASSLPVERGAKNIQYF. The CDR3 nucleotides are TGTGCCAGCAGCCTTCCAGTTGAACGAGGGGCCAAAAACATTCAGTACTTC.

Remarks on this clonotype: One end of the junction fails to match germline, which may point to a read error. This chain links TRBV10-3 with TRBJ2-1; no reliable D call. The CDR3 runs to 13 residues. CDR1 ENHRY and CDR2 SYGVKD come from the germline V gene. DNA of the CDR3: TGTACCATCAGTGAAGGCTCCTGGGATGAGCAGTTCTTC. Amino acid sequence: CTISEGSWDEQFF.